This T cell receptor beta chain comes out of a study of blood T cells in healthy people across ages. CDR3 length equals 13 residues. With 2 bases removed from V and 1 base from J, the gap between germline ends came to 9 bases. CDR1 DFQATT and CDR2 SNEGSKA come from the germline V gene (reference sequence). This clonotype appeared a few times. The second PCR ran about 7 to 12 cycles with a sample-barcoded 5' primer and J-beta primers. TCRdb reprocessed the 5' RACE reads with MiXCR, giving one entry per CDR3 protein. The sample contains around 970,000 distinct CDR3 sequences, roughly 47% of which appear only once.

Sequencing was done on a sample of blood. This TCR was sampled from a woman aged 55 to 70 in good health. V usage is TRBV20-1 and J usage is TRBJ2-7; tentative D call: TRBD1 (5 bases). The DNA of the CDR3 is TGCAGTGCTAGACTTGGGGCATCCTACGAGCAGTACTTC. Protein sequence: CSARLGASYEQYF.